This T cell receptor (beta chain) was sequenced during a study of beta chain features in type 1 diabetes. Turning to the study itself: Healthy donors and patients had similar age, gender and cell yields. Study-level points and caveats: Patients with type 1 diabetes carried fewer insertions and had more deletions at their VDJ junctions. Moderate yet significant TCRB CDR3 shortening was seen in Type 1 diabetes patients in all four CD4+ subsets.

At least ten counts were recorded for this clone. Its antigen is unidentified. The CDR3 runs 12 residues. The germline CDR1 and CDR2 sequences are LNHNV and YYDKDF (reference sequence). The V and J ends lost 3 bases and 3 bases respectively, with 6 bases between them. CD4+ naive, central memory, regulatory and stem cell-like memory subsets were isolated by sorting on CD45RO/CCR7/CD25/CD127/CD95/CD27. Sequencing targeted expressed TCRB transcripts, as all isolated RNA had been reverse transcribed. About 4 million reads per sample were averaged for naive, central memory and regulatory samples. Profiling relied on immunoSEQ multiplex PCR, and the TCRdb table lists in-frame clones only, not all of them. The sample yields some 370,000 clones, over 8.5% seen once.

The rearrangement joins TRBV15 to TRBJ2-7; no clear D gene. The source of this sequence is a young man with type 1 diabetes. What was sequenced was central memory CD4+ T cells from blood. The CDR3 sequence: CATSRQNYEQYF. As DNA, the CDR3 is TGTGCCACCAGCAGGCAGAACTACGAGCAGTACTTC. The full variable domain, completed using reference TRBV15 and TRBJ2-7, is DAMVIQNPRYQVTQFGKPVTLSCSQTLNHNVMYWYQQKSSQAPKLLFHYYDKDFNNEADTPDNFQSRRPNTSFCFLDIRSPGLGDTAMYLCATSRQNYEQYFGPGTRLTVT.